Listed below are T cell receptor beta chains from one sample, sequenced in a study of stem cell transplantation in POMP-related autoinflammatory disease. Measured with immunoSEQ multiplex PCR; TCRdb has only the in-frame clones, and not every one. The table records more than 20,000 clones, more than 75% of them present only once. The sample was CD4+ T cells from PBMCs, taken before stem cell transplantation. The receptor set was obtained from a human donor with POMP-related autoinflammation and immune dysregulation (PRAID). The conserved cysteine and the conserved F or W are not part of the CDR3 here. A D gene is named only where the DNA matches it firmly.

V gene: TRBV7-9
D gene: NA
CDR3 protein: ASSLGRDYNEQF

V gene: TRBV5-1
D gene: TRBD2
CDR3 protein: ASSGLRGVGELF

V gene: TRBV19
D gene: NA
CDR3 protein: ASSSLDLGETQY

V gene: TRBV28
D gene: NA
CDR3 protein: ASSHRQSSYNEQF

V gene: TRBV30
D gene: NA
CDR3 protein: AWSVRNEQF

V gene: TRBV14
D gene: NA
CDR3 protein: ASSQDLNTGELF

V gene: TRBV7-2
D gene: TRBD1
CDR3 protein: ASSLGQGVGYGYT

V gene: TRBV10-3
D gene: TRBD2
CDR3 protein: AISETAGGPNEQF

V gene: TRBV30
D gene: NA
CDR3 protein: AWSSGYGTNEKLF

V gene: TRBV7-7
D gene: NA
CDR3 protein: ASNLGSPSTDTQY

V gene: TRBV11-2
D gene: TRBD2
CDR3 protein: ASSTLPGLAAETQY

V gene: TRBV15
D gene: NA
CDR3 protein: ATSTGGPRVGYT

V gene: TRBV6-5
D gene: TRBD2
CDR3 protein: ASSYLAGEGDTQY

V gene: TRBV5-1
D gene: NA
CDR3 protein: ASSLLVADSYNEQF

V gene: TRBV5-4
D gene: NA
CDR3 protein: ASSLGGGGSTDTQY

V gene: TRBV7-9
D gene: TRBD2
CDR3 protein: ASSLAIRLAGEGEQF

V gene: TRBV2
D gene: NA
CDR3 protein: ASTQGGPQH

V gene: TRBV5-1
D gene: NA
CDR3 protein: ASSLAVTEEAF

V gene: TRBV11-2
D gene: NA
CDR3 protein: ASSLNRAGSDGYT

V gene: TRBV5-1
D gene: TRBD1
CDR3 protein: ASSLQGADGNTIY

V gene: TRBV11-2
D gene: NA
CDR3 protein: ASSSIRGSAQDYGYT

V gene: TRBV10-1
D gene: NA
CDR3 protein: ASSATASEKLF

V gene: TRBV6-5
D gene: NA
CDR3 protein: ASSYGGVSDTEAF

V gene: TRBV6-8
D gene: TRBD1
CDR3 protein: ASKQGAEQPQH

V gene: TRBV27
D gene: TRBD1
CDR3 protein: ASSHRGPVPPGELF

V gene: TRBV18
D gene: NA
CDR3 protein: ASSQQGEGTEAF

V gene: TRBV7-9
D gene: NA
CDR3 protein: ASSPRAGFGYT

V gene: TRBV10-3
D gene: NA
CDR3 protein: AISGPSRETQY

V gene: TRBV7-9
D gene: NA
CDR3 protein: ASSLEGRGNTIY

V gene: TRBV10-3
D gene: NA
CDR3 protein: AIRIGQTNTEAF

V gene: TRBV10-3
D gene: NA
CDR3 protein: AISENTEAF